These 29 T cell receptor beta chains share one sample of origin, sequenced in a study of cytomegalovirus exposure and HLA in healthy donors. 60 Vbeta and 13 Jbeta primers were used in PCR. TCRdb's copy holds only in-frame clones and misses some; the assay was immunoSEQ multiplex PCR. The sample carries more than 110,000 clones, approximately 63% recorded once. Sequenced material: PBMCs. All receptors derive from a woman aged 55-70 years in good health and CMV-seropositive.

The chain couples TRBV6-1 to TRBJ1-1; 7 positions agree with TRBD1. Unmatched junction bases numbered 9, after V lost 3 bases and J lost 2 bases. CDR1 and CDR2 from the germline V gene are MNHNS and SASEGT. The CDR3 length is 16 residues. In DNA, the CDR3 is TGTGCCAGCAGTGACCATACTCGGACAGGCAACACTGAAGCTTTCTTT. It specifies CASSDHTRTGNTEAFF.

The CDR3 loop reads CASSPPGAGNQPQHF. In nucleotides, the CDR3 is TGTGCCAGCTCACCACCGGGGGCCGGTAATCAGCCCCAGCATTTT. This chain connects TRBV18 to TRBJ1-5; D might be TRBD1 (6 bases). CDR3 length equals 15 residues. CDR1 is KGHSH, CDR2 LQKENI, per germline. The ends were cut back, 0 bases at V and 4 bases at J, with 10 bases in the middle.

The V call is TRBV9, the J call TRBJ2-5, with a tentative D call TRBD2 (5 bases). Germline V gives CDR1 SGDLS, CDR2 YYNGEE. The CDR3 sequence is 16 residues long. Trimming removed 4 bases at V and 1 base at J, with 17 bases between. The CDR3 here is CASSRGLGGTQETQYF. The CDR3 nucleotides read TGTGCCAGCAGCCGTGGTCTCGGAGGCACCCAAGAGACCCAGTACTTC.

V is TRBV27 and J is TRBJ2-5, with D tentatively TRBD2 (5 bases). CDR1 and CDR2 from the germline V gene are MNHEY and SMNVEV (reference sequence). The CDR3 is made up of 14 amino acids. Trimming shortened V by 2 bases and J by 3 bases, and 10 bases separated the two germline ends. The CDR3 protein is CASSLVTGKETQYF. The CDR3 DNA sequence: TGTGCCAGCAGTTTAGTAACCGGGAAAGAGACCCAGTACTTC.

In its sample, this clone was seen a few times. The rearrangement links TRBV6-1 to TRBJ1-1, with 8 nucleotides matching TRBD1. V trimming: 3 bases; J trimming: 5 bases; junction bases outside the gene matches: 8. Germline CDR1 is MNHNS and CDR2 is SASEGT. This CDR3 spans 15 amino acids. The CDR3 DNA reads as TGTGCCAGCAGTGACGCGGCAGGGGGCAGGACTGAAGCTTTCTTT. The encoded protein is CASSDAAGGRTEAFF.

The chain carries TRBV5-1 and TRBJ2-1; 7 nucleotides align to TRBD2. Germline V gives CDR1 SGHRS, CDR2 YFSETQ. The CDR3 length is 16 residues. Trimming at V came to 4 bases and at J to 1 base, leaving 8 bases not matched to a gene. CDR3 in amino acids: CASSRTPSGSYNEQFF. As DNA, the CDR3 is TGCGCCAGCAGCCGAACCCCTAGCGGTTCCTACAATGAGCAGTTCTTC.

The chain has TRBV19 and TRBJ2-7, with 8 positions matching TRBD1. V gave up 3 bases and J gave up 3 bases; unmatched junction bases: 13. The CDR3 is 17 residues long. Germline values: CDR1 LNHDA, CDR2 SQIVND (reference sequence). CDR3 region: CASSMRGSGTGLYEQYF. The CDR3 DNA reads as TGTGCCAGTAGTATGAGGGGTAGTGGGACAGGTCTCTACGAGCAGTACTTC.

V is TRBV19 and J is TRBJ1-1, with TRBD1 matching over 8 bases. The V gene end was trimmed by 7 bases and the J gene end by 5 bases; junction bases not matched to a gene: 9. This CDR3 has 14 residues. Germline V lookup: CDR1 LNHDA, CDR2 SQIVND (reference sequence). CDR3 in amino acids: CASTQGARRTEAFF. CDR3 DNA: TGTGCCAGTACCCAGGGGGCGCGTAGGACTGAAGCTTTCTTT.

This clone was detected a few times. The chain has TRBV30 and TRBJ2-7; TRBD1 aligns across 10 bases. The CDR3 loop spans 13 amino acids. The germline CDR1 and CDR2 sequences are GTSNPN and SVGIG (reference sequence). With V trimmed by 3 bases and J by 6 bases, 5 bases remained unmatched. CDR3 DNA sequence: TGTGCCTGGAGGTGGGACAGGGGCGTCGAGCAGTACTTC. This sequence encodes CAWRWDRGVEQYF.

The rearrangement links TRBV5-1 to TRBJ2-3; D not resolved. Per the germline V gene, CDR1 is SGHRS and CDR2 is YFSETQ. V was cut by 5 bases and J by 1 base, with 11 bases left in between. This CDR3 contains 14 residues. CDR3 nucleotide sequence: TGCGCCAGCAGTCTATCTTTCGGCACAGATACGCAGTATTTT. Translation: CASSLSFGTDTQYF. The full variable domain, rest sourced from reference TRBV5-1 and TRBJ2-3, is KAGVTQTPRYLIKTRGQQVTLSCSPISGHRSVSWYQQTPGQGLQFLFEYFSETQRNKGNFPGRFSGRQFSNSRSEMNVSTLELGDSALYLCASSLSFGTDTQYFGPGTRLTVL.

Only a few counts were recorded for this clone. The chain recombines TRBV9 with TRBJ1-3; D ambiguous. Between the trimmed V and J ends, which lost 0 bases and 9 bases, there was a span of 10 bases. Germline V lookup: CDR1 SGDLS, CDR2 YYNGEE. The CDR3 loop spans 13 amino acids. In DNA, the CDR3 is TGTGCCAGCAGCGTAGGCCCCGAGGGCACCATATATTTT. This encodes CASSVGPEGTIYF.

In DNA, the CDR3 is TGTGCCAGCAGTACCGGACAGGGCTATGGCTACACCTTC. Encoded protein: CASSTGQGYGYTF. The chain joins TRBV28 to TRBJ1-2; 8 nucleotides line up with TRBD1. V shed 5 bases and J 4 bases; nucleotides not matched to a gene: 3. CDR1 and CDR2 (germline): MDHEN, SYDVKM. This CDR3 has 13 amino acids.

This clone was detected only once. CDR3 nucleotide sequence: TGTGCCAGCAGCCCCAGTTTCACCGGGGAGCTGTTTTTT. Translating gives CASSPSFTGELFF. The chain couples TRBV9 to TRBJ2-2; D unclear. The CDR3 contains 13 residues. Germline CDR1 is SGDLS and CDR2 is YYNGEE. V was trimmed by 4 bases and J by 4 bases, leaving 8 bases between them.

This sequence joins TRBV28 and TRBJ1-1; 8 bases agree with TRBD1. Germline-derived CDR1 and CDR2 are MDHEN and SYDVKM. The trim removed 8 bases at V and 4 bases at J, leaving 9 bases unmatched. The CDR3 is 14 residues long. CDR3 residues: CASGNTGGGTEAFF. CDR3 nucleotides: TGTGCCAGCGGAAATACAGGGGGAGGCACTGAAGCTTTCTTT.

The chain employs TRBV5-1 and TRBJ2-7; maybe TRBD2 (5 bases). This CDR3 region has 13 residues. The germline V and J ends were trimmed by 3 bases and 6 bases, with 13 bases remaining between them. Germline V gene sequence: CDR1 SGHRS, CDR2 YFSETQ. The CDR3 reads CASSSGSSIEQYF. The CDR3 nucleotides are TGCGCCAGCAGCTCTGGGTCTAGCATCGAGCAGTACTTC.

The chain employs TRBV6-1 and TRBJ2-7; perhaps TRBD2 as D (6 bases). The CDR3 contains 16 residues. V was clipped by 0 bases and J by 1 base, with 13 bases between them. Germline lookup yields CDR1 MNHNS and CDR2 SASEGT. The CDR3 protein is CASSEAGHRGSYEQYF. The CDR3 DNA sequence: TGTGCCAGCAGTGAAGCAGGACACCGGGGGTCCTACGAGCAGTACTTC.

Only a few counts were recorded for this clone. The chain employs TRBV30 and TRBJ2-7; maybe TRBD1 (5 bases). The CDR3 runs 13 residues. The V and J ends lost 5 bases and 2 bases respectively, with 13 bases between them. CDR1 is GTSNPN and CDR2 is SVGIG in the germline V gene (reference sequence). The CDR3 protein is CAWAQGRTYEQYF. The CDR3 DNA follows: TGTGCCTGGGCTCAGGGCCGGACCTACGAGCAGTACTTC.

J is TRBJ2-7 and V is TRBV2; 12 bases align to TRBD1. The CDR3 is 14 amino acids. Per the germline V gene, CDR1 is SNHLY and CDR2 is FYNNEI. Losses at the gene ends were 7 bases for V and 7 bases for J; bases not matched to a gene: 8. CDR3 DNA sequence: TGTGCCAGCACTTCCGGGACAGGGGGCAGGGAGCAGTACTTC. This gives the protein CASTSGTGGREQYF.

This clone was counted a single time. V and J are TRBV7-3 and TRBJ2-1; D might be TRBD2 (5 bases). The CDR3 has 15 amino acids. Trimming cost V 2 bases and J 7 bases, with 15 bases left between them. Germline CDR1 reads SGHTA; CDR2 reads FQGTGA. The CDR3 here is CASSLLGSIGNEQFF. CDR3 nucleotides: TGTGCCAGCAGCTTATTGGGGAGTATCGGAAATGAGCAGTTCTTC. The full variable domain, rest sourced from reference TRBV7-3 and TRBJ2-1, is GAGVSQTPSNKVTEKGKYVELRCDPISGHTALYWYRQSLGQGPEFLIYFQGTGAADDSGLPNDRFFAVRPEGSVSTLKIQRTERGDSAVYLCASSLLGSIGNEQFFGPGTRLTVL.

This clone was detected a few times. The CDR3 sequence: CAWSEGLGPYEQYF. Here the CDR3 DNA reads TGTGCCTGGAGTGAGGGGCTCGGGCCCTACGAGCAGTACTTC. The V call is TRBV30, the J call TRBJ2-7; TRBD1 is a possible D gene (5 bases). The V end lost 1 base, the J end lost 2 bases, and 12 bases lay between the germline ends. Germline V gene data show CDR1 as GTSNPN and CDR2 as SVGIG (reference sequence). The CDR3 runs 14 residues.

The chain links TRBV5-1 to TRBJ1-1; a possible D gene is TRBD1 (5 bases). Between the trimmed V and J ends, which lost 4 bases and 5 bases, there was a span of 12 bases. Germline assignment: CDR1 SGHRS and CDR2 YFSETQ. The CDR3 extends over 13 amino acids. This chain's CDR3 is CASSPGGWTEAFF. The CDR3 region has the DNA TGCGCCAGCAGCCCCGGGGGGTGGACTGAAGCTTTCTTT.

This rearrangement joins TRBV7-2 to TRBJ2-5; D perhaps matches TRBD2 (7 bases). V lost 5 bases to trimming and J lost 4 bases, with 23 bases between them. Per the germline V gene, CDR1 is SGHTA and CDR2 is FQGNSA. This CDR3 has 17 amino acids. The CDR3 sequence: CASSGRRSGGGGETQYF. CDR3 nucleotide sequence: TGTGCCAGCAGCGGTCGCAGAAGCGGAGGGGGGGGAGAGACCCAGTACTTC.

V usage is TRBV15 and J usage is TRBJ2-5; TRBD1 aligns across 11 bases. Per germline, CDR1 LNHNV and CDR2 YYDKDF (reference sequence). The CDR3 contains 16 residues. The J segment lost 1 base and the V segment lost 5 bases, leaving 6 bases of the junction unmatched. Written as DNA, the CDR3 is TGTGCCACCAGCTTTGGCGGGACAGGGGGCCAAGAGACCCAGTACTTC. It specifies CATSFGGTGGQETQYF. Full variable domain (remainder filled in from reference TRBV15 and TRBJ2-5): DAMVIQNPRYQVTQFGKPVTLSCSQTLNHNVMYWYQQKSSQAPKLLFHYYDKDFNNEADTPDNFQSRRPNTSFCFLDIRSPGLGDTAMYLCATSFGGTGGQETQYFGPGTRLLVL.

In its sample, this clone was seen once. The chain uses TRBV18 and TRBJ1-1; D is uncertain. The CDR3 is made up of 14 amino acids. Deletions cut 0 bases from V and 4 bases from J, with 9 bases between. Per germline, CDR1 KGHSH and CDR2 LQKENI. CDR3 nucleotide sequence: TGTGCCAGCTCACCACCTTGGGCCTTCACTGAAGCTTTCTTT. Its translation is CASSPPWAFTEAFF.

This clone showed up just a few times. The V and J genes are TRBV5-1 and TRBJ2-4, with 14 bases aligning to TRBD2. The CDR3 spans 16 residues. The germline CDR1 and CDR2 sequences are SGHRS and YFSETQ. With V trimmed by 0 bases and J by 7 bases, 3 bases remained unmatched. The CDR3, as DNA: TGCGCCAGCAGCTTGGGACTAGCGGGAGGGTCTAACATTCAGTACTTC. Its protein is CASSLGLAGGSNIQYF.

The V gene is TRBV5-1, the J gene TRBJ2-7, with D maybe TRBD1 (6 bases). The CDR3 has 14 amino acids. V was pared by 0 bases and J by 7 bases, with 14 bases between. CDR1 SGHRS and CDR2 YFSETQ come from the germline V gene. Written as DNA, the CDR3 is TGCGCCAGCAGCTTGGAAGGACAGCCTTCGGAGCAGTACTTC. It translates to CASSLEGQPSEQYF.

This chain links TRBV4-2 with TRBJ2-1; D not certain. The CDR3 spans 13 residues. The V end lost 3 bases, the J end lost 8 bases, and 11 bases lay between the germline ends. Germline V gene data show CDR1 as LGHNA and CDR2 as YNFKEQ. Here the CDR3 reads CASSQRLADEQFF. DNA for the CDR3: TGTGCCAGCAGCCAGAGACTTGCGGATGAGCAGTTCTTC.

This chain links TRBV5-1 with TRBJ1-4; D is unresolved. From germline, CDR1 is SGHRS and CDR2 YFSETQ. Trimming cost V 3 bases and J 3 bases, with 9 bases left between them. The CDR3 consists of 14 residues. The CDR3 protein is CASSSQQPNEKLFF. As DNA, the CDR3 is TGCGCCAGCAGCTCCCAACAGCCTAATGAAAAACTGTTTTTT.

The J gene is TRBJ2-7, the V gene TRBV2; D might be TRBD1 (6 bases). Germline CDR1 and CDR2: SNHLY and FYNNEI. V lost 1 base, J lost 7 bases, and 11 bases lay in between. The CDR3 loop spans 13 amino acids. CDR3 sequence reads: CASSEVRGNEQYF. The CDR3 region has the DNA TGTGCCAGCAGTGAAGTCAGGGGCAATGAGCAGTACTTC.